A selection of T cell receptor beta chains follows, all from one sample in a study of CD8 T cells in Susac syndrome. MiXCR, applied by TCRdb to the immunoSEQ multiplex PCR reads, yields one record per CDR3 protein. The sample yields 250,000 to 300,000 distinct CDR3 sequences, 89% seen once. The source material was CD8+ T cells from PBMCs. All receptors come from a human donor with multiple sclerosis. Each CDR3 is given with its conserved first and last residue. Fields, in order: D gene, V gene, J gene, clone size, CDR3 protein, CDR3 DNA. D genes are given only for firm matches. Some rows have no size entry. The others give once, few or many, or a class for an expanded clone.

NA	TRBV27	TRBJ1-2	NA	CASSFSSRGSHGYTF	TGTGCCAGCAGTTTCTCCAGCCGCGGGAGCCATGGCTACACCTTC
TRBD1	TRBV7-9	TRBJ2-7	NA	CASSLTGTGPSYEQYF	TGTGCCAGCAGCTTGACCGGGACAGGGCCGTCCTACGAGCAGTACTTC
TRBD1	TRBV29-1	TRBJ2-1	NA	CSVEDPRTGVLAYNEQFF	TGCAGCGTTGAAGATCCCAGGACAGGGGTTTTAGCCTACAATGAGCAGTTCTTC
NA	TRBV4-3	TRBJ2-1	NA	CASSQETGYNEQFF	TGCGCCAGCAGCCAAGAAACAGGATACAATGAGCAGTTCTTC
NA	TRBV27	TRBJ2-5	NA	CASSFGGTQETQYF	TGTGCCAGCAGTTTTGGGGGGACACAAGAGACCCAGTACTTC
NA	TRBV21-1	TRBJ2-1	NA	CASSKVGTDPFNEQFF	TGTGCCAGCAGCAAAGTAGGGACAGACCCATTCAATGAGCAGTTCTTC
TRBD1	TRBV7-9	TRBJ2-7	NA	CASSPWDRGFEQYF	TGTGCCAGCAGCCCCTGGGACAGGGGGTTCGAGCAGTACTTC
NA	TRBV29-1	TRBJ2-2	NA	CSVETGGKGDGELFF	TGCAGCGTTGAAACGGGCGGGAAGGGGGACGGGGAGCTGTTTTTT
NA	TRBV27	TRBJ2-7	NA	CASSSIGEHIEQYF	TGTGCCAGCAGTTCTATCGGAGAGCATATCGAGCAGTACTTC
NA	TRBV6-5	TRBJ2-2	few	CASSYSPPQNTGELFF	TGTGCCAGCAGTTACTCCCCCCCCCAGAACACCGGGGAGCTGTTTTTT
NA	TRBV7-9	TRBJ2-2	NA	CASSLPLPPGELFF	TGTGCCAGCAGCCTTCCCTTACCCCCCGGGGAGCTGTTTTTT
NA	TRBV19	TRBJ2-7	NA	CASSIGLRLSSTYYEQYF	TGTGCCAGTAGTATAGGCCTTCGGCTAAGTTCTACCTACTACGAGCAGTACTTC
TRBD2	TRBV4-3	TRBJ2-3	once	CASSPGLETDTQYF	TGCGCCAGCAGCCCCGGACTAGAGACAGATACGCAGTATTTT
NA	TRBV7-3	TRBJ2-5	once	CASSLRGLGLETQYF	TGTGCCAGCAGCTTACGAGGACTGGGTCTCGAGACCCAGTACTTC
NA	TRBV19	TRBJ1-5	NA	CASSGSTRGGNQPQHF	TGTGCCAGTAGTGGGTCGACAAGAGGAGGCAATCAGCCCCAGCATTTT
TRBD1	TRBV6-2/TRBV6-3	TRBJ2-2	NA	CASSTTGGITGELFF	TGTGCCAGCAGCACTACAGGGGGCATCACCGGGGAGCTGTTTTTT
TRBD2	TRBV7-2	TRBJ2-5	NA	CASRNEAGVGETQYF	TGTGCCAGCAGAAACGAGGCGGGGGTAGGGGAGACCCAGTACTTC
TRBD2	TRBV19	TRBJ2-1	NA	CASSITSGSANEQFF	TGTGCCAGTAGTATTACTAGCGGGAGTGCAAATGAGCAGTTCTTC
NA	TRBV11-2	TRBJ1-4	once	CASSLAWGRDEKLFF	TGTGCCAGCAGCTTAGCGTGGGGGCGCGATGAAAAACTGTTTTTT
NA	TRBV27	TRBJ2-7	NA	CASSGPGPMYGYEQYF	TGTGCCAGCAGTGGACCGGGACCAATGTACGGCTACGAGCAGTACTTC
NA	TRBV5-1	TRBJ1-1	NA	CASRAEGPYEAFF	TGCGCCAGCAGGGCCGAAGGACCTTATGAAGCTTTCTTT
NA	TRBV30	TRBJ2-5	once	CAWLAARETQYF	TGTGCCTGGCTGGCGGCTAGAGAGACCCAGTACTTC
NA	TRBV19	TRBJ1-5	NA	CASMGWGLSNQPQHF	TGTGCCAGTATGGGTTGGGGTCTAAGCAATCAGCCCCAGCATTTT
NA	TRBV7-2	TRBJ1-4	few	CASSPWKTDEKLFF	TGTGCCAGCAGCCCTTGGAAGACCGACGAAAAACTGTTTTTT
TRBD2	TRBV30	TRBJ2-4	NA	CAWSGEGAKNIQYF	TGTGCCTGGAGTGGGGAGGGGGCCAAAAACATTCAGTACTTC
NA	TRBV11-2	TRBJ2-7	once	CASSPIEGYEQYF	TGTGCCAGCAGCCCGATAGAGGGTTACGAGCAGTACTTC
TRBD1	TRBV27	TRBJ1-4	once	CASSLRQPGGLGEKLFF	TGTGCCAGCAGTTTACGCCAACCAGGGGGGTTAGGGGAAAAACTGTTTTTT
NA	TRBV27	TRBJ2-1	NA	CASSQLGPRGQGNEQFF	TGTGCCAGCAGCCAACTAGGACCTAGGGGCCAGGGGAATGAGCAGTTCTTC
TRBD2	TRBV20-1	TRBJ2-1	NA	CSARGLSGEGIEQFF	TGCAGTGCTAGAGGCCTCTCCGGGGAGGGGATTGAGCAGTTCTTC
TRBD1	TRBV20-1	TRBJ1-4	NA	CSARTDRATSNEKLFF	TGCAGTGCTAGAACGGACAGGGCCACGAGTAATGAAAAACTGTTTTTT
NA	TRBV25-1	TRBJ1-2	NA	CASSETRGRGYTF	TGTGCCAGCAGTGAGACACGCGGGAGGGGCTACACCTTC
NA	TRBV20-1	TRBJ1-1	NA	CSASRGWPTEAFF	TGCAGTGCTAGTCGCGGATGGCCTACTGAAGCTTTCTTT
NA	TRBV19	TRBJ1-4	NA	CASSVQSSNEKLFF	TGTGCCAGTAGTGTCCAGTCATCTAATGAAAAACTGTTTTTT
TRBD2	TRBV3-1	TRBJ2-3	NA	CASSQDHLAGRGDTQYF	TGTGCCAGCAGCCAAGACCATCTAGCGGGGCGAGGGGATACGCAGTATTTT
NA	TRBV9	TRBJ2-1	NA	CASGQSSYNEQFF	TGTGCCAGCGGACAGAGCTCCTACAATGAGCAGTTCTTC
TRBD1	TRBV19	TRBJ1-4	NA	CASSIPGTASEKLFF	TGTGCCAGTAGTATCCCCGGGACAGCCTCAGAAAAACTGTTTTTT